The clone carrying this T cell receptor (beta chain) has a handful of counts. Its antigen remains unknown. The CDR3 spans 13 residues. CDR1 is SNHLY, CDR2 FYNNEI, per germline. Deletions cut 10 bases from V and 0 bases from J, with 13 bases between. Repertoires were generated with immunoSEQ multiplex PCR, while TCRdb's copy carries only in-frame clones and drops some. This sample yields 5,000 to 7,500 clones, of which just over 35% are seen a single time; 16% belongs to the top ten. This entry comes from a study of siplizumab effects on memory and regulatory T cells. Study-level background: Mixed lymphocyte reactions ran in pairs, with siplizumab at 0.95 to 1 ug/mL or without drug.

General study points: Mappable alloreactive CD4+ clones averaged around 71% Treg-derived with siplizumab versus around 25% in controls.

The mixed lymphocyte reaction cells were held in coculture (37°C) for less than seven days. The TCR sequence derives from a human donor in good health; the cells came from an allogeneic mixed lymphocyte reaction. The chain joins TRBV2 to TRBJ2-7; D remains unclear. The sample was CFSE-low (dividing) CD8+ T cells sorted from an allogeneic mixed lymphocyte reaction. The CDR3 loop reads CANSAGVSYEQYF. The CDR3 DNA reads TGTGCCAACTCCGCCGGAGTCTCCTACGAGCAGTACTTC. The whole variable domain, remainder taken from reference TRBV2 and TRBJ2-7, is EPEVTQTPSHQVTQMGQEVILRCVPISNHLYFYWYRQILGQKVEFLVSFYNNEISEKSEIFDDQFSVERPDGSNFTLKIRSTKLEDSAMYFCANSAGVSYEQYFGPGTRLTVT.